These 25 T cell receptor beta chains originate from one sample sequenced in a study of CD8 T cells in ankylosing spondylitis. The antigens these receptors bind are not known. Study-level findings and limits: Ankylosing spondylitis blood appeared to carry a characteristic TCR beta motif of roughly eight highly homologous variants.

TCRdb redid the calling of the 5' RACE reads with MiXCR, one entry per CDR3 protein. The repertoire holds 350,000 to 550,000 distinct CDR3 sequences, with 25% to 30% as singletons. Sequenced material: blood, either unsorted or a sorted T cell fraction (not recorded which). Receptors were obtained from a male donor with ankylosing spondylitis.

The chain recombines TRBV7-2 with TRBJ1-1; maybe TRBD1 (5 bases). CDR1 is SGHTA, CDR2 FQGNSA, per germline. V dropped 1 base and J dropped 5 bases, with 14 bases sitting between them. CDR3 length: 15 residues. Written as DNA, the CDR3 is TGTGCCAGCAGCTTAGTGTGGCAGGGAGGGACTGAAGCTTTCTTT. Translating it yields CASSLVWQGGTEAFF.

The rearrangement links TRBV12-3 or TRBV12-4 to TRBJ2-2; D uncertain. The CDR3 length is 13 residues. V lost 8 bases and J 3 bases, leaving 10 bases between the germline ends. The CDR3 region has the DNA TGTGCCAGCGGAGTAGCCTACACCGGGGAGCTGTTTTTT. This gives the protein CASGVAYTGELFF.

The chain couples TRBV5-5 to TRBJ1-5, with D possibly being TRBD1 (6 bases). This CDR3 contains 14 residues. The germline CDR1 and CDR2 sequences are SGHKS and YYEKEE (reference sequence). Trimming took 2 bases from V and 5 from J, leaving 11 bases between them. The CDR3: CASSFSGGHQPQHF. CDR3 DNA sequence: TGTGCCAGCAGCTTCAGTGGGGGGCATCAGCCCCAGCATTTT. The entire variable domain, with the rest obtained from reference TRBV5-5 and TRBJ1-5, is as follows: DAGVTQSPTHLIKTRGQQVTLRCSPISGHKSVSWYQQVLGQGPQFIFQYYEKEERGRGNFPDRFSARQFPNYSSELNVNALLLGDSALYLCASSFSGGHQPQHFGDGTRLSIL.

The table lists this clonotype with a few counts. The chain is built from TRBV29-1 and TRBJ1-1; a possible D gene is TRBD1 (6 bases). Germline CDR1 is SQVTM and CDR2 is ANQGSEA. The CDR3 sequence is 13 residues long. The V end lost 6 bases, the J end lost 9 bases, and 20 bases lay between the germline ends. The CDR3 DNA follows: TGCAGCGTCGACAATATAGGGGGGGAAAAAGCTTTCTTT. The encoded protein is CSVDNIGGEKAFF. Full variable domain (remainder filled in from reference TRBV29-1 and TRBJ1-1): SAVISQKPSRDICQRGTSLTIQCQVDSQVTMMFWYRQQPGQSLTLIATANQGSEATYESGFVIDKFPISRPNLTFSTLTVSNMSPEDSSIYLCSVDNIGGEKAFFGQGTRLTVV.

This clonotype has only a few counts. V gene TRBV24-1 combines with J gene TRBJ2-7; maybe TRBD2 (6 bases). CDR1 and CDR2 (germline): KGHDR, SFDVKD. There are 13 residues in the CDR3. Trimming pared 5 bases from V and 9 bases from J, leaving 16 bases between. The CDR3 region has the DNA TGTGCCACCAGTGGCGGGGACGGTGGAGGGCAGTACGTC. Amino acids: CATSGGDGGGQYV.

V gene TRBV27 combines with J gene TRBJ2-5; D may correspond to TRBD1 or TRBD2 (5 bases each). Germline V gives CDR1 MNHEY, CDR2 SMNVEV (reference sequence). V lost 5 bases and J lost 0, with 16 bases in between. CDR3 length: 16 amino acids. The CDR3 region is CASSARRGTYQETQYF. CDR3 bases: TGTGCCAGCAGTGCCCGACGGGGCACCTACCAAGAGACCCAGTACTTC.

The rearrangement uses TRBV24-1 and TRBJ2-7; perhaps TRBD1 as D (6 bases). The CDR3 totals 13 residues. Germline CDR1 and CDR2: KGHDR and SFDVKD. Between the trimmed V and J ends, which lost 9 bases and 6 bases, there was a span of 17 bases. The CDR3 DNA reads TGTGCCACCGAAAGGGGACAATCGGGCGAGCAGTACTTC. Translation gives CATERGQSGEQYF.

This clonotype was seen more than once but under ten times. The rearrangement joins TRBV20-1 to TRBJ2-7; D may be TRBD1 or TRBD2 (5 bases each). V lost 6 bases and J 3 bases, leaving 18 bases between the germline ends. Germline CDR1 DFQATT, CDR2 SNEGSKA (reference sequence). The CDR3 length is 14 residues. The CDR3 region is CSAQPFRDLYEQYF. The CDR3 DNA sequence: TGCAGTGCCCAGCCTTTCCGGGACCTCTACGAGCAGTACTTC.

This clonotype was recorded many times. V usage is TRBV5-1 and J usage is TRBJ2-3; D not resolved. The germline V and J ends were trimmed by 0 bases and 0 bases, with 8 bases remaining between them. This CDR3 comprises 15 residues. From germline, CDR1 is SGHRS and CDR2 YFSETQ. The CDR3 loop reads CASSLDPDSTDTQYF. The CDR3 nucleotides read TGCGCCAGCAGCTTGGATCCAGATAGCACAGATACGCAGTATTTT.

This chain connects TRBV9 to TRBJ2-5; D uncertain. CDR1 SGDLS and CDR2 YYNGEE come from the germline V gene. V dropped 0 bases and J dropped 5 bases, with 8 bases sitting between them. The CDR3 covers 13 residues. The CDR3 DNA sequence: TGTGCCAGCAGCGTAGACCCAATTGAGACCCAGTACTTC. This codes for CASSVDPIETQYF.

This chain links TRBV4-1 with TRBJ2-1, with TRBD2 identical over 7 bases. V trimming: 4 bases; J trimming: 2 bases; junction bases outside the gene matches: 8. The length of the CDR3 is 16 residues. The V gene's germline CDR1 is MGHRA and CDR2 YSYEKL. The chain's CDR3 is CASSPKLADTYNEQFF. CDR3 nucleotides: TGCGCCAGCAGCCCCAAGCTAGCGGATACCTACAATGAGCAGTTCTTC.

V is TRBV20-1 and J is TRBJ2-1, with D hard to call. Germline CDR1 and CDR2: DFQATT and SNEGSKA (reference sequence). The CDR3 sequence is 15 residues long. V was shortened by 6 bases and J by 2 bases, with 17 bases between the two germline ends. The CDR3 DNA follows: TGCAGTGCCCGAAAATTTGCGGCGACCTACAATGAGCAGTTCTTC. Protein product: CSARKFAATYNEQFF.

This chain uses TRBV7-8 with TRBJ2-1; D perhaps matches TRBD2 (6 bases). Germline CDR1 reads SGHVS; CDR2 reads FQNEAQ. The V end was cut by 1 base, the J end by 9 bases, with 16 bases between. The CDR3 has 15 residues. The CDR3 sequence: CASSLDLSRAGEQFF. DNA for the CDR3: TGTGCCAGCAGCTTAGATCTCTCCCGAGCGGGTGAGCAGTTCTTC.

This clonotype was seen a few times. The chain joins TRBV5-5 to TRBJ2-1, with 11 bases aligning to TRBD2. This CDR3 region has 15 residues. Germline values: CDR1 SGHKS, CDR2 YYEKEE (reference sequence). The J segment lost 4 bases and the V segment lost 2 bases, leaving 2 bases of the junction unmatched. CDR3 sequence reads: CASSFSGRDYNEQFF. CDR3 sequence (DNA): TGTGCCAGCAGCTTTAGCGGGAGGGATTACAATGAGCAGTTCTTC.

The chain combines TRBV6-5 with TRBJ2-6, with D possibly TRBD1 on 6 matching bases. V lost 4 bases, J lost 0 bases, and 13 bases lay in between. Germline values: CDR1 MNHEY, CDR2 SVGAGI. The CDR3 totals 17 residues. CDR3 loop: CASSSAGTYSGANVLTF. The CDR3 DNA sequence: TGTGCCAGCAGTTCAGCAGGGACATACTCTGGGGCCAACGTCCTGACTTTC.

In its sample, this clonotype was seen a few times. This chain uses TRBV11-2 with TRBJ1-2; D gene unclear. The CDR3 spans 15 residues. Germline loops: CDR1 SGHAT, CDR2 FQNNGV. Trimming took 6 bases from V and 4 from J, leaving 18 bases between them. CDR3 loop: CASSFTADPSYGYTF. CDR3 coding DNA: TGTGCCAGCAGTTTCACAGCGGATCCCAGCTATGGCTACACCTTC.

This clonotype was counted only a few times. The chain recombines TRBV29-1 with TRBJ2-7, with D possibly TRBD1 on 5 matching bases. This CDR3 is built from 12 residues. V gave up 4 bases and J gave up 4 bases, with 11 bases separating them. CDR1 SQVTM and CDR2 ANQGSEA come from the germline V gene. The CDR3 DNA reads TGCAGCGTTGGTCTAACAGGTTACGAGCAGTACTTC. Amino acids: CSVGLTGYEQYF.

The chain joins TRBV7-9 to TRBJ2-5; 10 positions match TRBD1. Germline V gene lookup returns CDR1 SEHNR and CDR2 FQNEAQ (reference sequence). CDR3 length: 16 amino acids. V was clipped by 5 bases and J by 2 bases; unmatched bases: 8. This CDR3 is CASSGEPGQGQETQYF. The CDR3 DNA follows: TGTGCCAGCAGCGGGGAACCGGGACAGGGGCAAGAGACCCAGTACTTC.

The CDR3 DNA is TGTGCCACCAGTGACCCCGGGACAGGGGATCTCAATGAGCAGTTCTTC. Translation gives CATSDPGTGDLNEQFF. The rearrangement joins TRBV24-1 to TRBJ2-1; 10 bases agree with TRBD1. The germline V gene has CDR1 KGHDR and CDR2 SFDVKD. This CDR3 contains 16 residues. J gave up 6 bases and V 4 bases, and 8 bases lay outside the gene matches.

This clonotype was counted only a few times. V usage is TRBV20-1 and J usage is TRBJ2-5; 7 positions agree with TRBD1. This CDR3 comprises 13 residues. V gave up 1 base and J gave up 4 bases; unmatched junction bases: 3. Germline V gene data show CDR1 as DFQATT and CDR2 as SNEGSKA (reference sequence). The CDR3 DNA is TGCAGTGCTAGAGGCACAGGGGTAGAGACCCAGTACTTC. Protein product: CSARGTGVETQYF.

This clonotype was observed a few times. DNA of the CDR3: TGTGCCACCAGTGTCAACGGACAGGAAGCTTTCTTT. This sequence encodes CATSVNGQEAFF. This rearrangement joins TRBV24-1 to TRBJ1-1; the D gene is possibly TRBD1 (6 bases). Germline assignment: CDR1 KGHDR and CDR2 SFDVKD. The V gene lost 5 bases and the J gene lost 8 bases, with 11 bases spanning the gap. The CDR3 is 12 residues long.

The gene calls are TRBV5-1 and TRBJ2-1, with TRBD2 as a possible D gene (6 bases). Trimming removed 2 bases at V and 5 bases at J, with 11 bases between. The CDR3 runs 14 residues. The germline V gene encodes CDR1 SGHRS and CDR2 YFSETQ. The CDR3 DNA reads TGCGCCAGCAGCTTCGTAGCGGCTGACAATGAGCAGTTCTTC. This translates into CASSFVAADNEQFF.

This clonotype has a count of ten or more. CDR3 residues: CASSLDRGQPQHF. The CDR3 region has the DNA TGTGCCAGCAGCTTGGACAGGGGTCAGCCCCAGCATTTT. The rearrangement links TRBV11-2 to TRBJ1-5; the match to TRBD1 covers 9 bases. Germline V gives CDR1 SGHAT, CDR2 FQNNGV. The CDR3 is 13 amino acids. Germline trimming cut 3 bases from V and 6 bases from J; bases unmatched to any gene: 0.

The gene calls are TRBV6-2 or TRBV6-3 and TRBJ2-1; D call uncertain. The CDR3 consists of 19 residues. Deletions cut 2 bases from V and 0 bases from J, with 20 bases between. Germline V gene data show CDR1 as MNHEY and CDR2 as SVGEGT. As DNA, the CDR3 is TGTGCCAGCAGTTACCCCCCCCTTCAGAGCAAAAGCTCCTACAATGAGCAGTTCTTC. Protein sequence: CASSYPPLQSKSSYNEQFF.

This clonotype is a singleton in its sample. This CDR3 is CASSSRGPNQPQHF. The CDR3 nucleotides read TGTGCCAGCAGTTCCCGGGGTCCCAATCAGCCCCAGCATTTT. This sequence joins TRBV6-5 and TRBJ1-5; D is ambiguous. Germline assignment: CDR1 MNHEY and CDR2 SVGAGI. The length of the CDR3 is 14 residues. Between the trimmed V and J ends, which lost 4 bases and 3 bases, there was a span of 10 bases.